The 23 T cell receptor beta chains given below trace back to one sample, sequenced in a study of blood T cell repertoires in COVID-19. Measured with immunoSEQ multiplex PCR; TCRdb has only the in-frame clones, and not every one. This table has tens of thousands of clones, roughly nine tenths appearing once. The sample was peripheral blood. These receptors were collected from a woman aged 45-65 years with active COVID-19.

The chain uses TRBV30 and TRBJ1-2; D unclear. The CDR3 length is 15 residues. V lost 0 bases, J lost 3 bases, and 14 bases lay in between. Germline CDR1 and CDR2: GTSNPN and SVGIG (reference sequence). CDR3 DNA sequence: TGTGCCTGGAGTGTATCGAGGATTGCTCACTATGGCTACACCTTC. Its translation is CAWSVSRIAHYGYTF.

Details on this clone: Germline and junction disagree at one end, which may indicate a read error. The rearrangement joins TRBV24-1 to TRBJ2-3; the D gene is possibly TRBD2 (5 bases). This CDR3 is 16 amino acids long. Germline assignment: CDR1 KGHDR and CDR2 SFDVKD. CDR3 region: CATSDPGLAGADTQYF. In DNA, the CDR3 is TGTGCCACCAGTGACCCCGGGCTAGCCGGTGCAGATACACAGTATTTT.

The CDR3 loop is CASSLSEDQPQHF. The DNA for the CDR3 is TGTGCCAGCAGTTTATCTGAGGATCAGCCCCAGCATTTT. This chain links TRBV12-3 or TRBV12-4 with TRBJ1-5; D call uncertain. The CDR3 is made up of 13 amino acids. The ends were cut back, 2 bases at V and 5 bases at J, with 7 bases in the middle.

This chain joins TRBV10-3 and TRBJ2-1, with 8 bases aligning to TRBD1. V lost 3 bases, J lost 5 bases, and 9 bases stayed unmatched. The CDR3 sequence is 16 residues long. The V gene's germline CDR1 is ENHRY and CDR2 SYGVKD. The CDR3, as DNA: TGTGCCATCAGTGACACGGACAGGGTCCCCCACAATGAGCAGTTCTTC. Residues: CAISDTDRVPHNEQFF.

The rearrangement uses TRBV10-1 and TRBJ2-7, with 7 bases that match TRBD1. In germline, CDR1 is WNHNN, CDR2 SYGVQD (reference sequence). V shed 6 bases, J shed 3 bases, and the junction held 8 bases outside the gene matches. The CDR3 contains 14 residues. CDR3 protein: CASSEDRVDYEQYF. The CDR3 DNA is TGCGCCAGCAGCGAAGACAGGGTAGACTACGAGCAGTACTTC.

This clone was picked up one time. This sequence joins TRBV18 and TRBJ2-1; 9 bases align to TRBD2. Germline CDR1 is KGHSH and CDR2 is LQKENI. This CDR3 region has 17 residues. V shed 1 base and J 9 bases; nucleotides not matched to a gene: 13. CDR3: CASSPREAGGSSGEQFF. CDR3 coding DNA: TGTGCCAGCTCACCACGGGAGGCGGGAGGGAGTTCTGGTGAGCAGTTCTTC.

The V gene is TRBV9, the J gene TRBJ2-5; D is possibly TRBD2 (5 bases). Germline V gene data show CDR1 as SGDLS and CDR2 as YYNGEE. Trimming pared 3 bases from V and 0 bases from J, leaving 9 bases between. This CDR3 is built from 14 residues. In DNA form, the CDR3 reads TGTGCCAGCAGCGCGGAGGCGAACCAAGAGACCCAGTACTTC. Encoded protein: CASSAEANQETQYF.

This CDR3 is CASSIGINTGELFF. The CDR3, as DNA: TGTGCCAGTAGTATCGGTATTAACACCGGGGAGCTGTTTTTT. The chain joins TRBV19 to TRBJ2-2, with D unclear. V shed 3 bases and J shed 2 bases, with 7 bases lying between them. This CDR3 comprises 14 residues. Germline CDR1 is LNHDA and CDR2 is SQIVND (reference sequence).

The chain is built from TRBV5-1 and TRBJ2-2; the D gene is possibly TRBD1 (6 bases). The V gene's germline CDR1 is SGHRS and CDR2 YFSETQ. The length of the CDR3 is 13 residues. Deletions cut 0 bases from V and 6 bases from J, with 6 bases between. CDR3 loop: CASSLEGAGELFF. The CDR3 DNA reads as TGCGCCAGCAGCTTGGAGGGGGCCGGGGAGCTGTTTTTT.

The V gene is TRBV27, the J gene TRBJ2-6, with TRBD1 matching over 12 bases. The V gene's germline CDR1 is MNHEY and CDR2 SMNVEV (reference sequence). The CDR3 totals 19 residues. V shed 6 bases and J 4 bases; nucleotides not matched to a gene: 13. CDR3 sequence (DNA): TGTGCCAGCAGCTCTAGGCGGGGGACAGGGGGCTCCGGGGCCAACGTCCTGACTTTC. It translates to CASSSRRGTGGSGANVLTF.

V and J are TRBV6-5 and TRBJ1-1, with 9 nucleotides matching TRBD1. Germline V gene sequence: CDR1 MNHEY, CDR2 SVGAGI. Trimming took 0 bases from V and 10 from J; bases not matched to a gene: 9. The CDR3 sequence is 15 residues long. CDR3 sequence: CASSYSTTGGVGAFF. As DNA, the CDR3 is TGTGCCAGCAGTTACTCCACGACAGGGGGTGTCGGAGCTTTCTTT.

The V and J genes are TRBV13 and TRBJ2-1, with TRBD2 matching over 7 bases. CDR3 size: 16 residues. V shed 4 bases and J 1 base; nucleotides not matched to a gene: 7. Germline values: CDR1 PRHDT, CDR2 FYEKMQ (reference sequence). The CDR3 coding sequence is TGTGCCAGCAGCTCCCCGGGGGGAGGGTCCTACAATGAGCAGTTCTTC. It codes for CASSSPGGGSYNEQFF.

This sequence joins TRBV7-2 and TRBJ1-5, with D perhaps TRBD1 (5 bases). Germline V gene lookup returns CDR1 SGHTA and CDR2 FQGNSA. The CDR3 extends over 15 amino acids. Trimming took off 6 bases at V and 2 bases at J, with 14 bases between the two ends. The CDR3 DNA reads TGTGCCAGCAGTTCAGGGTCCTATGGCAATCAGCCCCAGCATTTT. Translation: CASSSGSYGNQPQHF. Full variable domain (outside the CDR3, taken from reference TRBV7-2 and TRBJ1-5): GAGVSQSPSNKVTEKGKDVELRCDPISGHTALYWYRQSLGQGLEFLIYFQGNSAPDKSGLPSDRFSAERTGGSVSTLTIQRTQQEDSAVYLCASSSGSYGNQPQHFGDGTRLSIL.

The chain links TRBV18 to TRBJ2-1; D call uncertain. Deletions cut 1 base from V and 0 bases from J, with 10 bases between. The germline gives CDR1 KGHSH, CDR2 LQKENI. The CDR3 has 16 residues. The CDR3 is CASSPLADSSYNEQFF. The CDR3 region has the DNA TGTGCCAGCTCACCACTAGCTGATAGCTCCTACAATGAGCAGTTCTTC.

CDR3 sequence: CATSGTGLSTDTQYF. CDR3 DNA: TGTGCCACCAGTGGGACAGGGTTGTCCACAGATACGCAGTATTTT. The genes are TRBV24-1 and TRBJ2-3; 8 positions agree with TRBD1. J gave up 2 bases and V 5 bases, and 5 bases lay outside the gene matches. Germline CDR1 KGHDR, CDR2 SFDVKD. This CDR3 spans 15 amino acids.

This clone was recorded once. The chain links TRBV10-3 to TRBJ2-2, with D perhaps TRBD2 (6 bases). Germline values: CDR1 ENHRY, CDR2 SYGVKD. The CDR3 runs 14 residues. The V gene lost 6 bases and the J gene lost 8 bases, with 16 bases spanning the gap. As DNA, the CDR3 is TGTGCCATCAGCGGAAGCGGGCGGATTGGGGAGCTGTTTTTT. Amino acids: CAISGSGRIGELFF.

The J gene is TRBJ1-1, the V gene TRBV6-4; the match to TRBD1 covers 10 bases. The J segment lost 0 bases and the V segment lost 5 bases, leaving 6 bases of the junction unmatched. This CDR3 has 16 residues. CDR1 MRHNA and CDR2 SNTAGT come from the germline V gene. In DNA form, the CDR3 reads TGTGCCAGCAGTCCGACGACAGGGGGCTTGAACACTGAAGCTTTCTTT. Protein: CASSPTTGGLNTEAFF.

The chain is built from TRBV30 and TRBJ2-2; 10 nucleotides match TRBD2. J gave up 4 bases and V 0 bases, and 8 bases lay outside the gene matches. Germline V gene sequence: CDR1 GTSNPN, CDR2 SVGIG (reference sequence). The CDR3 runs 17 residues. CDR3 loop: CAWSVLTSGIITGELFF. CDR3 nucleotides: TGTGCCTGGAGTGTACTCACTAGCGGGATAATCACCGGGGAGCTGTTTTTT. The full variable domain, rest sourced from reference TRBV30 and TRBJ2-2, is SQTIHQWPATLVQPVGSPLSLECTVEGTSNPNLYWYRQAAGRGLQLLFYSVGIGQISSEVPQNLSASRPQDRQFILSSKKLLLSDSGFYLCAWSVLTSGIITGELFFGEGSRLTVL.

The CDR3 DNA reads TGTGCCAGCAGCGGCCACGGGACTCCTAGGCATGAGCAGTTCTTC. Amino acids: CASSGHGTPRHEQFF. The gene calls are TRBV11-2 and TRBJ2-1, with TRBD2 as a possible D gene (6 bases). This CDR3 has 15 residues. Germline values: CDR1 SGHAT, CDR2 FQNNGV. Trimming stripped 5 bases from V and 8 bases from J, with 19 bases between. Based on the CDR3 plus reference TRBV11-2 and TRBJ2-1, the full variable domain is EAGVAQSPRYKIIEKRQSVAFWCNPISGHATLYWYQQILGQGPKLLIQFQNNGVVDDSQLPKDRFSAERLKGVDSTLKIQPAKLEDSAVYLCASSGHGTPRHEQFFGPGTRLTVL.

This clone was observed a few times. This chain links TRBV15 with TRBJ2-3; 7 nucleotides line up with TRBD2. The trim removed 3 bases at V and 0 bases at J, leaving 3 bases unmatched. The CDR3 extends over 15 amino acids. Germline CDR1 LNHNV, CDR2 YYDKDF (reference sequence). For the CDR3, the DNA is TGTGCCACCAGCAGTGAGCGGGACAGCACAGATACGCAGTATTTT. Its translation: CATSSERDSTDTQYF.

The J gene is TRBJ2-3, the V gene TRBV25-1; 7 bases map to TRBD2. The CDR3 has 14 amino acids. With V trimmed by 2 bases and J by 4 bases, 3 bases remained unmatched. From germline, CDR1 is MGHDK and CDR2 SYGVNS. In DNA, the CDR3 is TGTGCCAGCAGTGAAGGGCTAGCGGCAGATACGCAGTATTTT. Encoded protein: CASSEGLAADTQYF.

V gene TRBV4-1 combines with J gene TRBJ1-4; D is uncertain. The CDR3 length is 15 residues. Looked up from germline, CDR1 is MGHRA and CDR2 is YSYEKL. Trimming pared 2 bases from V and 0 bases from J, leaving 7 bases between. The CDR3 loop is CASSQTGTTNEKLFF. The CDR3 DNA sequence: TGCGCCAGCAGCCAAACCGGGACAACTAATGAAAAACTGTTTTTT.

The CDR3 bases are TGTGCCAGCAGCCGCGGACAGGAAACCTACGAGCAGTACTTC. Encoded protein: CASSRGQETYEQYF. J is TRBJ2-7 and V is TRBV4-2, with 7 bases fitting TRBD1. The CDR3 sequence is 14 residues long. Trimming cost V 4 bases and J 2 bases; bases outside gene matches: 5. Germline loops: CDR1 LGHNA, CDR2 YNFKEQ.